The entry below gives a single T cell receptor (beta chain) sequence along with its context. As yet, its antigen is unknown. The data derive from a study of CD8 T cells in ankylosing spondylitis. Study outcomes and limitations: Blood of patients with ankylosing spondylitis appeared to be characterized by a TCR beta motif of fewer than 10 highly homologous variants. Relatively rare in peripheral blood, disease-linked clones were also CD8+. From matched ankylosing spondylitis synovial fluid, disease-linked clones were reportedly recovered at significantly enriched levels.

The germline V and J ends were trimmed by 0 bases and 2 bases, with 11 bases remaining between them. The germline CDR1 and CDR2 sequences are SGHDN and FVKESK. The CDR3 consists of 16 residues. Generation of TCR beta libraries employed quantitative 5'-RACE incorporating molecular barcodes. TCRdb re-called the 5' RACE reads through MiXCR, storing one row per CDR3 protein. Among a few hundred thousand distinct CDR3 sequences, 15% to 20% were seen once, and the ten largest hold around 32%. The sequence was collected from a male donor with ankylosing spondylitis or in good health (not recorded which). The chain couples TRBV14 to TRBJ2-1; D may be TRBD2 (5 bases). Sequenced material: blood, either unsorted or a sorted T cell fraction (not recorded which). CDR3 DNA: TGTGCCAGCAGCCAAGATCCAGCGGCCCCCTACAATGAGCAGTTCTTC. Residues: CASSQDPAAPYNEQFF.